This T cell receptor (beta chain) was captured by sequencing in a study of cytomegalovirus exposure and HLA in healthy donors. General study findings and limits: Judged likely to be a sequencing artifact was a cluster of highly shared sequence variants.

Amplification used 60 Vbeta primers and 13 Jbeta primers. TCRdb's copy holds only in-frame clones and misses some; the assay was immunoSEQ multiplex PCR. The sample shows 90,000 to 130,000 clones, around three quarters of them seen only once. CDR1 SQVTM and CDR2 ANQGSEA come from the germline V gene. Trimming took off 7 bases at V and 8 bases at J, with 12 bases between the two ends. There are 11 residues in the CDR3. Of note for this clone: The antigen is not known.

What was sequenced was PBMCs. V is TRBV29-1 and J is TRBJ2-1, with D maybe TRBD1 (5 bases). The clonotype comes from a man aged 30 to 39 in good health and CMV-seropositive. CDR3 nucleotides: TGCAGCGCAGGGTCAGCACATGAGCAGTTCTTC. It yields the protein CSAGSAHEQFF.